Shown below are 3 T cell receptor beta chains from a single sample sequenced in a study of T cell responses to AZD1222 COVID-19 vaccine. Sequencing used immunoSEQ multiplex PCR; TCRdb keeps in-frame clones, though not all of them. The sample yields 90,000 to 120,000 clones, about 90% seen once. The specimen was peripheral blood, collected 28 days after the second AZD1222 dose. All receptors come from an adult who received the AZD1222 COVID-19 vaccine.

This clone was counted once. The rearrangement links TRBV3-1 (or the pseudogene TRBV3-2) to TRBJ1-6; D is ambiguous. Germline V gives CDR1 LGHDT, CDR2 YNNKEL (reference sequence). V shed 5 bases and J shed 10 bases, with 12 bases lying between them. The length of the CDR3 is 13 residues. This CDR3 reads CASSEVTRSPLHF. CDR3 DNA sequence: TGTGCCAGCAGCGAGGTTACTAGGTCACCCCTCCACTTT.

This chain links TRBV30 with TRBJ2-2, with D perhaps TRBD1 or TRBD2 (7 bases each). Germline V gene lookup returns CDR1 GTSNPN and CDR2 SVGIG (reference sequence). Trimming shortened V by 2 bases and J by 3 bases, and 13 bases separated the two germline ends. The CDR3 contains 15 residues. The CDR3, as DNA: TGTGCCTGGAGTACTCAGGGGGGGTACACCGGGGAGCTGTTTTTT. Translated, it gives CAWSTQGGYTGELFF.

The genes are TRBV29-1 and TRBJ1-5, with TRBD1 matching over 10 bases. Germline assignment: CDR1 SQVTM and CDR2 ANQGSEA. The trim removed 6 bases at V and 3 bases at J, leaving 8 bases unmatched. The CDR3 has 15 residues. The DNA of the CDR3 is TGCAGCGTAGCTGGGACAGGGGACCCCAATCAGCCCCAGCATTTT. Its protein product is CSVAGTGDPNQPQHF.